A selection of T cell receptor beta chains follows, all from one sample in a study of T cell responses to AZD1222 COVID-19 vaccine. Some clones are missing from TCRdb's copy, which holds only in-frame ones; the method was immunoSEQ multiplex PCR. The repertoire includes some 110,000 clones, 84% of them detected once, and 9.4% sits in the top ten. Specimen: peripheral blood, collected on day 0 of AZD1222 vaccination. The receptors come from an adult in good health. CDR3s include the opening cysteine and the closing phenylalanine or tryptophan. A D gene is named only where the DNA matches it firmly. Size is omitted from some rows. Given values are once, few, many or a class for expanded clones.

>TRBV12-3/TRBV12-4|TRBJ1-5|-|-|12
CASSLQFQPQHF
TGTGCCAGCAGTTTACAGTTCCAGCCCCAGCATTTT
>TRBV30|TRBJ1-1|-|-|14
CAWSKKGIGTEAFF
TGTGCCTGGAGTAAGAAGGGGATAGGGACTGAAGCTTTCTTT
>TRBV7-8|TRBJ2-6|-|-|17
CASSTPLGASGANVLTF
TGTGCCAGCAGTACCCCTCTGGGGGCTTCTGGGGCCAACGTCCTGACTTTC
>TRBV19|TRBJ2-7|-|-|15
CASSTGLISSYEQYF
TGTGCCAGTAGTACCGGACTGATCAGCTCCTACGAGCAGTACTTC
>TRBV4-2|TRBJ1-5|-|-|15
CASSQDKGGGQPQHF
TGTGCCAGCAGCCAAGACAAAGGGGGAGGTCAGCCCCAGCATTTT
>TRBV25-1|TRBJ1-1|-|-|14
CASSDPGALTEAFF
TGTGCCAGCAGTGACCCAGGGGCCTTGACTGAAGCTTTCTTT
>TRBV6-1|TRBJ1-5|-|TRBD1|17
CASSEGTGTFVNQPQHF
TGTGCCAGCAGTGAGGGGACAGGGACCTTTGTGAATCAGCCCCAGCATTTT
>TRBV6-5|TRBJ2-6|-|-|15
CASKGRSSGANVLTF
TGTGCCAGCAAGGGCAGGAGCTCTGGGGCCAACGTCCTGACTTTC
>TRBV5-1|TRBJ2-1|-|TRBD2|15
CASSLLAGPYNEQFF
TGCGCCAGCAGCTTGTTAGCGGGACCCTACAATGAGCAGTTCTTC
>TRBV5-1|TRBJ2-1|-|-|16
CASSLSAGGPTLEQFF
TGCGCCAGCAGCTTGTCGGCAGGGGGGCCTACACTAGAGCAGTTCTTC
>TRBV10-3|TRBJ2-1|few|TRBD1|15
CAISRAGQGNNEQFF
TGTGCCATCAGTCGGGCGGGACAGGGAAACAATGAGCAGTTCTTC
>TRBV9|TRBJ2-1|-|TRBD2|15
CASSALSGRAHEQFF
TGTGCCAGCAGCGCCCTAAGCGGGAGAGCACATGAGCAGTTCTTC
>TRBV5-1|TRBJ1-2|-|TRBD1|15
CASSLIPGQAYGYTF
TGCGCCAGCAGCTTAATCCCGGGACAGGCGTATGGCTACACCTTC
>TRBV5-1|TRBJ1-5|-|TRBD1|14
CASSTGQEGQPQHF
TGCGCCAGCAGCACCGGACAGGAAGGACAGCCCCAGCATTTT
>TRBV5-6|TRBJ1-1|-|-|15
CASSPRGGLDTEAFF
TGTGCCAGCAGCCCTCGGGGGGGGCTGGACACTGAAGCTTTCTTT
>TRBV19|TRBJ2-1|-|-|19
CASSIVLQSRGFSYNEQFF
TGTGCCAGTAGTATAGTACTGCAGTCGAGGGGATTCTCCTACAATGAGCAGTTCTTC
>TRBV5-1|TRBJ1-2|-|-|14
CASSLVAENEGYTF
TGCGCCAGCAGCTTGGTGGCGGAAAATGAAGGCTACACCTTC
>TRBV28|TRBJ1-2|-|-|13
CASRPGHIYGYTF
TGTGCCAGCAGGCCGGGACACATCTATGGCTACACCTTC
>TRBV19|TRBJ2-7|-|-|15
CASSIGQPLVYEQYF
TGTGCCAGTAGTATAGGACAGCCTTTGGTCTACGAGCAGTACTTC
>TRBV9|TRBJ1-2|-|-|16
CASSVSAEVSDYGYTF
TGTGCCAGCAGCGTATCGGCGGAGGTCTCAGACTATGGCTACACCTTC
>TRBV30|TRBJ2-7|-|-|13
CAWSRDGGYEQYF
TGTGCCTGGAGCCGGGACGGCGGCTACGAGCAGTACTTC
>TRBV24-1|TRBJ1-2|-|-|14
CATSDSGGAAGYTF
TGTGCCACCAGTGATTCCGGGGGGGCGGCGGGCTACACCTTC
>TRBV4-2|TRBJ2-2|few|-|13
CASSQSPTGELFF
TGTGCCAGCAGCCAATCGCCCACCGGGGAGCTGTTTTTT
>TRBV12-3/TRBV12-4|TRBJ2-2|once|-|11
CASTFRRELFF
TGTGCCAGCACCTTTAGGCGGGAGCTGTTTTTT
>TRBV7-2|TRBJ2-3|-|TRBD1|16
CASSPQGAYSADTQYF
TGTGCCAGCAGTCCACAGGGGGCTTATTCCGCAGATACGCAGTATTTT
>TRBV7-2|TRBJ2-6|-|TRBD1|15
CASSLATGGSFVLTF
TGTGCCAGCAGCTTAGCGACAGGGGGTTCTTTCGTCCTGACTTTC
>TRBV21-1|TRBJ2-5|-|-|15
CASSKGRRGRETQYF
TGTGCCAGCAGCAAAGGCCGGCGGGGGCGAGAGACCCAGTACTTC
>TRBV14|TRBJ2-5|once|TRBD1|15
CASSPDRGAGETQYF
TGTGCCAGCAGCCCGGACAGGGGCGCCGGTGAGACCCAGTACTTC
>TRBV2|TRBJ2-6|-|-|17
CASSYRVGTSGANVLTF
TGTGCCAGCAGTTACAGGGTAGGGACCTCTGGGGCCAACGTCCTGACTTTC
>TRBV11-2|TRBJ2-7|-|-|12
CASSFGNYEQYF
TGTGCCAGCAGCTTTGGCAACTACGAGCAGTACTTC
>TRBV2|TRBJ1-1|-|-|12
CASSDRHTEAFF
TGTGCCAGCAGCGACAGACACACTGAAGCTTTCTTT
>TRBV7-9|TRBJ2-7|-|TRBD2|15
CASSSGTSGTNEQYF
TGTGCCAGCAGCTCCGGGACTAGCGGGACCAACGAGCAGTACTTC
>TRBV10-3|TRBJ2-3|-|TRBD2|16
CAISESGTSGPDTQYF
TGTGCCATCAGTGAGTCTGGGACTAGCGGTCCAGATACGCAGTATTTT
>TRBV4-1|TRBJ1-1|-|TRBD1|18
CASSQVLGQGFGSMEAFF
TGCGCCAGCAGCCAAGTACTGGGACAGGGGTTTGGGTCGATGGAAGCTTTCTTT
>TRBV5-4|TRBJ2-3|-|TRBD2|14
CASSVGTRADTQYF
TGTGCCAGCAGCGTCGGGACTAGAGCAGATACGCAGTATTTT
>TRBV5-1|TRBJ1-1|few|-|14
CASSLAGQGHEAFF
TGCGCCAGCAGCTTGGCCGGGCAGGGCCATGAAGCTTTCTTT
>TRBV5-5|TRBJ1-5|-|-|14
CASSYYDRNQPQHF
TGTGCCAGCAGCTACTATGACAGGAATCAGCCCCAGCATTTT
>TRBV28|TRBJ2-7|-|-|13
CASSLPGTYEQYF
TGTGCCAGCAGTTTACCAGGGACCTACGAGCAGTACTTC
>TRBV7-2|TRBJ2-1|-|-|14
CASSLALASNVQFF
TGTGCCAGCAGCTTAGCGCTAGCCTCCAATGTGCAGTTCTTC
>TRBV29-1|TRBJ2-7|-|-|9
CSVEVVQYF
TGCAGCGTTGAAGTGGTGCAGTACTTC
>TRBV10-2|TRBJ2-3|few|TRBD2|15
CASSVTSGRRGTQYF
TGCGCCAGCAGTGTTACTAGCGGGAGGAGGGGTACGCAGTATTTT
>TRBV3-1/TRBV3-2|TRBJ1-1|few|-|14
CASSSQIGNTEAFF
TGTGCCAGCAGCTCACAGATCGGAAACACTGAAGCTTTCTTT
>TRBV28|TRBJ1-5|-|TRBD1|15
CASSPQGTSNQPQHF
TGTGCCAGCAGCCCACAGGGGACAAGCAATCAGCCCCAGCATTTT
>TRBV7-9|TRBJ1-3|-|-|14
CASSRGTVSDTIYF
TGTGCCAGCAGCCGCGGGACGGTATCGGACACCATATATTTT
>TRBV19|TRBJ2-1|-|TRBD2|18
CASSMPSGRAFGINEQFF
TGTGCCAGTAGTATGCCTAGCGGGAGGGCCTTTGGAATTAATGAGCAGTTCTTC
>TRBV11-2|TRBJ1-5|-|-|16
CASSLVAGDSNQPQHF
TGTGCCAGCAGCTTAGTGGCAGGGGATAGCAATCAGCCCCAGCATTTT
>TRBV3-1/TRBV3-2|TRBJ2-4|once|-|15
CASSQQGGPSHIQYF
TGTGCCAGCAGCCAACAGGGCGGCCCGAGTCACATTCAGTACTTC
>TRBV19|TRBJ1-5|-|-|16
CASSIGVRGAAQPQHF
TGTGCCAGTAGTATAGGAGTCCGGGGGGCGGCTCAGCCCCAGCATTTT